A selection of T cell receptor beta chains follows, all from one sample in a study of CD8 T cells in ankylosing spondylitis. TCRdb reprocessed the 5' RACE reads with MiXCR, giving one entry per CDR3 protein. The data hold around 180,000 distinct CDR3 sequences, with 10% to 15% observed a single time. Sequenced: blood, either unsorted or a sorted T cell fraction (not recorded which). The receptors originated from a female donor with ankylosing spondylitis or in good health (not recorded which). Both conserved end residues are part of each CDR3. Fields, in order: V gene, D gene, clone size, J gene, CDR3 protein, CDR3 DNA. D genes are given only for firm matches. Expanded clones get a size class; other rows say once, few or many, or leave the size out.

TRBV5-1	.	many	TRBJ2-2	CASSLLTGDTGELFF	TGCGCCAGCAGCTTGTTGACGGGGGACACCGGGGAGCTGTTTTTT
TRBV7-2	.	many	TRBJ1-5	CASSLVIGYDQPQHF	TGTGCCAGCAGCTTAGTCATAGGGTATGATCAGCCCCAGCATTTT
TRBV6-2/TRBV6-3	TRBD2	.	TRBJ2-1	CASLTSGRSEQFF	TGTGCCAGCTTGACTAGCGGGAGATCTGAGCAGTTCTTC
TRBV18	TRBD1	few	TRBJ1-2	CASSSAGTGEGETF	TGTGCCAGCTCATCCGCCGGGACAGGGGAAGGAGAGACCTTC
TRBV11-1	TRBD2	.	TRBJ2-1	CASSLWGGHNEQFF	TGTGCCAGCAGCCTCTGGGGAGGGCACAATGAGCAGTTCTTC
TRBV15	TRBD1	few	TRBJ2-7	CATSRGPGQGASEQYF	TGTGCCACCAGCAGAGGTCCGGGACAGGGGGCCAGCGAGCAGTACTTC
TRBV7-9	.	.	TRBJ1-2	CASSLEHGSGYTF	TGTGCCAGCAGCTTAGAACATGGAAGCGGCTACACCTTC
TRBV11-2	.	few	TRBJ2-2	CASSFNRGVGGELFF	TGTGCCAGCAGCTTCAATCGCGGGGTTGGCGGGGAGCTGTTTTTT
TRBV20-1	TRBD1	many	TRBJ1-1	CSARDKARGLVNTEAFF	TGCAGTGCTAGAGATAAGGCCAGGGGGCTCGTGAACACTGAAGCTTTCTTT
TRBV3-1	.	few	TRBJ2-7	CASSQDSTVLREQYF	TGTGCCAGCAGCCAAGACAGTACAGTCCTACGCGAGCAGTACTTC
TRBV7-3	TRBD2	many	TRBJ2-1	CASSLGAGGRNQFF	TGTGCCAGCAGCTTAGGGGCGGGAGGGAGAAATCAGTTCTTC
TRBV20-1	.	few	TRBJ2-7	CSASFGTPYEQYF	TGCAGTGCTAGCTTCGGTACCCCCTACGAGCAGTACTTC
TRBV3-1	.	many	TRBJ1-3	CASSQERRTFDTIYF	TGTGCCAGCAGCCAAGAACGCAGGACCTTTGACACCATATATTTT
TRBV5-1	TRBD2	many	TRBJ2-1	CASSSTAGPYPGSYNEQFF	TGCGCCAGCAGCTCTACAGCGGGACCCTACCCCGGCTCCTACAATGAGCAGTTCTTC
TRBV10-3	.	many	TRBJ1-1	CAIRAQGPLMNTEAFF	TGTGCCATCAGGGCCCAGGGACCCTTGATGAACACTGAAGCTTTCTTT
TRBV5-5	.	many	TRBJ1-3	CASSRPDSLLGNTIYF	TGTGCCAGCAGCCGGCCGGACAGCCTCCTGGGAAACACCATATATTTT
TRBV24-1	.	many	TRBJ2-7	CATSDGFGGEQYF	TGTGCCACCAGTGACGGGTTCGGAGGCGAGCAGTACTTC
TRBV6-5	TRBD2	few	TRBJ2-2	CASSFVASSGRTGELFF	TGTGCCAGCAGTTTCGTAGCATCTAGCGGGAGGACCGGGGAGCTGTTTTTT
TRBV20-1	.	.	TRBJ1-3	CSATYGGNTIYF	TGCAGTGCCACGTACGGGGGAAACACCATATATTTT
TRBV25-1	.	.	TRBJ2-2	CASSVAGRVGGNTGELFF	TGTGCCAGCAGTGTGGCGGGACGCGTGGGAGGGAACACCGGGGAGCTGTTTTTT
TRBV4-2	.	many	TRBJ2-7	CASSQEALALSYEQYF	TGTGCCAGCAGCCAAGAGGCCCTAGCCCTTTCCTACGAGCAGTACTTC
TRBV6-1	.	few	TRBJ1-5	CASSEAVQPWPPNQPQHF	TGTGCCAGCAGTGAAGCTGTCCAACCTTGGCCTCCCAATCAGCCCCAGCATTTT